The 22 T cell receptor beta chains listed next were all sequenced from one sample in a study of early T cells in non-severe SARS-CoV-2 infection. TCRdb fed the 5' RACE reads into MiXCR, producing one record per CDR3 protein. The sample shows 70,000 to 95,000 distinct CDR3 sequences, roughly 10% of them seen only once. Input material: whole blood. The receptors stem from an adult who was a healthcare worker with PCR-confirmed SARS-CoV-2 infection or an uninfected control (not recorded which).

The chain is built from TRBV11-2 and TRBJ2-1; D not certain. V was shortened by 2 bases and J by 7 bases, with 9 bases between the two germline ends. Germline V lookup: CDR1 SGHAT, CDR2 FQNNGV. The CDR3 has 13 amino acids. Written as DNA, the CDR3 is TGTGCCAGCAGCTTAAGGCGCGGTAATGAGCAGTTCTTC. Translated, it gives CASSLRRGNEQFF.

This clonotype was picked up a small number of times. The chain carries TRBV2 and TRBJ2-7; the match to TRBD2 covers 9 bases. Germline values: CDR1 SNHLY, CDR2 FYNNEI. This CDR3 region has 15 residues. The V and J ends lost 1 base and 3 bases, in that order; junction bases with no gene match: 4. The DNA of the CDR3 is TGTGCCAGCAGTGAAGGCATTAGCGGGGGCTACGAGCAGTACTTC. Translation: CASSEGISGGYEQYF.

This clonotype was detected ten times or more. This rearrangement joins TRBV29-1 to TRBJ2-5; a weak D match, TRBD1 (5 bases). Deletions cut 0 bases from V and 2 bases from J, with 10 bases between. The germline V gene has CDR1 SQVTM and CDR2 ANQGSEA. The CDR3 is 14 amino acids. The CDR3 DNA follows: TGCAGCGTTGAAGATCCACAGGATCAAGAGACCCAGTACTTC. Amino acid sequence: CSVEDPQDQETQYF.

By sample fraction, this clonotype is medium-sized. The chain couples TRBV14 to TRBJ2-1; 11 positions agree with TRBD2. CDR1 and CDR2 (germline): SGHDN, FVKESK. V dropped 1 base and J dropped 7; count of bases not matched to a gene: 6. This CDR3 has 16 residues. The CDR3 loop is CASSQGTSGLSNEQFF. CDR3 bases: TGTGCCAGCAGCCAAGGGACTAGCGGGTTATCGAATGAGCAGTTCTTC.

This sequence joins TRBV6-5 and TRBJ1-2; weak D call: TRBD1 (5 bases). Deletions cut 0 bases from V and 1 base from J, with 6 bases between. The CDR3 contains 14 residues. The V gene's germline CDR1 is MNHEY and CDR2 SVGAGI. This chain's CDR3 is CASSYSTVNYGYTF. The CDR3 DNA reads as TGTGCCAGCAGTTACTCGACAGTTAACTATGGCTACACCTTC.

This clonotype was observed at least ten times. The rearrangement joins TRBV6-5 to TRBJ2-2; weak D call: TRBD1 (5 bases). The V end was cut by 7 bases, the J end by 4 bases, with 16 bases between. Germline CDR1 and CDR2: MNHEY and SVGAGI. This CDR3 region has 15 residues. The DNA for the CDR3 is TGTGCCAGCACTTCAGGGCGCGGTTTCACCGGGGAGCTGTTTTTT. Encoded protein: CASTSGRGFTGELFF.

This clonotype occurred many times. The V gene is TRBV5-1, the J gene TRBJ2-3; 7 nucleotides line up with TRBD1. Germline values: CDR1 SGHRS, CDR2 YFSETQ. V lost 8 bases to trimming and J lost 2 bases; unmatched junction nucleotides: 5. This CDR3 comprises 13 residues. The CDR3 region is CASNTGVTDTQYF. CDR3 nucleotides: TGCGCCAGTAATACAGGGGTCACAGATACGCAGTATTTT.

This clonotype was observed a few times. The chain employs TRBV10-2 and TRBJ2-2; D uncertain. V dropped 7 bases and J dropped 3 bases, with 6 bases sitting between them. The CDR3 contains 12 residues. In germline, CDR1 is WSHSY, CDR2 SAAADI. The CDR3 DNA is TGCGCCAGCAAATTGGACACCGGGGAGCTGTTTTTT. Protein: CASKLDTGELFF.

This clonotype showed up many times. The J gene is TRBJ1-2, the V gene TRBV7-2; D unclear. This CDR3 contains 13 residues. Trimming cost V 0 bases and J 7 bases, with 9 bases left between them. Per germline, CDR1 SGHTA and CDR2 FQGNSA. Written as DNA, the CDR3 is TGTGCCAGCAGCTTAGCGACCCCTCGTGGCTACACCTTC. Translation gives CASSLATPRGYTF.

Worth noting for this clonotype: A much larger clone sits a single nucleotide away, making a read error possible. The chain joins TRBV10-3 to TRBJ1-2, with a possible D match to TRBD1 (5 bases). The CDR3 runs to 13 residues. Germline V gene data show CDR1 as ENHRY and CDR2 as SYGVKD. CDR3: CAIGDSLTYGFTF. CDR3 coding DNA: TGTGCCATCGGGGACTCACTGACCTATGGCTTCACCTTC.

This clonotype occurred many times. In nucleotides, the CDR3 is TGTGCCAGCAGCTTAAGTCAGGCTGAAAAACTGTTTTTT. It encodes CASSLSQAEKLFF. The chain joins TRBV7-9 to TRBJ1-4; D unresolved. Per the germline V gene, CDR1 is SEHNR and CDR2 is FQNEAQ (reference sequence). Trimming took 2 bases from V and 7 from J, leaving 8 bases between them. CDR3 length equals 13 residues.

The chain recombines TRBV14 with TRBJ2-5; TRBD2 agrees at 7 bases. The germline CDR1 and CDR2 sequences are SGHDN and FVKESK. Germline trimming cut 4 bases from V and 1 base from J; bases unmatched to any gene: 3. CDR3 size: 14 residues. The CDR3 nucleotides are TGTGCCAGCAGCCTCTCTAGCGGCCAAGAGACCCAGTACTTC. It codes for CASSLSSGQETQYF. Combining the CDR3 with reference TRBV14 and TRBJ2-5 gives the whole variable domain EAGVTQFPSHSVIEKGQTVTLRCDPISGHDNLYWYRRVMGKEIKFLLHFVKESKQDESGMPNNRFLAERTGGTYSTLKVQPAELEDSGVYFCASSLSSGQETQYFGPGTRLLVL.

This chain connects TRBV4-1 to TRBJ2-5, with D perhaps TRBD1 or TRBD2 (5 bases each). This CDR3 contains 13 residues. Germline V lookup: CDR1 MGHRA, CDR2 YSYEKL. Trimming took off 0 bases at V and 9 bases at J, with 11 bases between the two ends. The CDR3 DNA is TGCGCCAGCAGCCAAGATCTGCTGGGGGCCCAGTACTTC. Translating gives CASSQDLLGAQYF.

This clonotype has ten or more counts. The rearrangement uses TRBV6-2 or TRBV6-3 and TRBJ2-1; D ambiguous. The germline gives CDR1 MNHEY, CDR2 SVGEGT. Trimming stripped 2 bases from V and 4 bases from J, with 3 bases between. The CDR3 spans 12 residues. CDR3 DNA sequence: TGTGCCAGCAGTTACACATACAATGAGCAGTTCTTC. Protein sequence: CASSYTYNEQFF.

The gene calls are TRBV5-6 and TRBJ1-2, with 8 bases that match TRBD1. V dropped 4 bases and J dropped 6; count of bases not matched to a gene: 5. CDR1 SGHDT and CDR2 YYEEEE come from the germline V gene. This CDR3 spans 13 amino acids. The DNA for the CDR3 is TGTGCCAGCAGCCCGGGACAGGTCCATGGCTACACCTTC. Amino acids: CASSPGQVHGYTF.

This clonotype was recorded a few times. The chain links TRBV10-3 to TRBJ2-3; TRBD2 might be the D (7 bases). Trimming pared 5 bases from V and 4 bases from J, leaving 16 bases between. The CDR3 is made up of 15 amino acids. Germline V lookup: CDR1 ENHRY, CDR2 SYGVKD. The CDR3 DNA reads TGTGCCATCAGTAACCCTCGGGGGGCGGCAGATACGCAGTATTTT. Protein: CAISNPRGAADTQYF.

This clonotype was recorded a few times. The V call is TRBV6-2 or TRBV6-3, the J call TRBJ2-7; 7 nucleotides align to TRBD1. The CDR3 runs 14 residues. V shed 8 bases, J shed 3 bases, and the junction held 10 bases outside the gene matches. CDR1 MNHEY and CDR2 SVGEGT come from the germline V gene. The CDR3 reads CASRYGTAYYEQYF. CDR3 DNA sequence: TGTGCCAGCCGATATGGGACAGCTTACTACGAGCAGTACTTC.

This clonotype was seen ten or more times. The V and J genes are TRBV7-2 and TRBJ2-1, with TRBD2 matching 8 bases. In germline, CDR1 is SGHTA, CDR2 FQGNSA. The CDR3 contains 13 residues. J was trimmed by 7 bases and V by 7 bases; bases with no gene match: 6. In DNA form, the CDR3 reads TGTGCCAGCAAGGTAGCGGGGTGGAATGAGCAGTTCTTC. It specifies CASKVAGWNEQFF. Looking up the rest from reference TRBV7-2 and TRBJ2-1 gives the full variable domain: GAGVSQSPSNKVTEKGKDVELRCDPISGHTALYWYRQSLGQGLEFLIYFQGNSAPDKSGLPSDRFSAERTGGSVSTLTIQRTQQEDSAVYLCASKVAGWNEQFFGPGTRLTVL.

This clonotype was counted between two and nine times. The gene calls are TRBV29-1 and TRBJ2-7; no clear D gene. V lost 3 bases to trimming and J lost 1 base, with 7 bases between them. Per the germline V gene, CDR1 is SQVTM and CDR2 is ANQGSEA. This CDR3 region has 12 residues. The chain's CDR3 is CSVEDGSYEQYF. For the CDR3, the DNA is TGCAGCGTTGAGGACGGATCCTACGAGCAGTACTTC.

This clonotype was counted between two and nine times. Being one base from a much bigger clone, this may be a read error. The V and J genes are TRBV12-3 or TRBV12-4 and TRBJ1-2; the D is unclear. CDR3 length equals 12 residues. V was pared by 4 bases and J by 4 bases, with 7 bases between. The CDR3 nucleotides are TGTGCCAGCAGTTCATGGGGCTATGGCTACACCTTC. The encoded protein is CASSSWGYGYTF.

V usage is TRBV7-2 and J usage is TRBJ1-3; D is unclear. CDR1 and CDR2 (germline): SGHTA, FQGNSA. There are 13 residues in the CDR3. Trimming shortened V by 5 bases and J by 2 bases, and 7 bases separated the two germline ends. This CDR3 is CASSRTAGNTIYF. For the CDR3, the DNA is TGTGCCAGCAGCCGGACGGCTGGAAACACCATATATTTT.

This clonotype showed up many times. This chain uses TRBV10-2 with TRBJ2-5; TRBD1 aligns across 10 bases. Germline lookup yields CDR1 WSHSY and CDR2 SAAADI. V lost 3 bases and J lost 1; bases outside the gene matches: 5. CDR3 length: 16 amino acids. The CDR3 sequence: CASSEGTGDFQETQYF. DNA of the CDR3: TGCGCCAGCAGTGAAGGGACAGGGGATTTCCAAGAGACCCAGTACTTC.